This T cell receptor (beta chain) was obtained from a study of T cells in localized non-small cell lung cancer (dated by TCRdb to 2020 to 2021). In terms of the full investigation: T cell repertoires of about 240 early-stage NSCLC patients were analyzed, with tumors being compared against uninvolved tumor-adjacent lungs. The cohort was made up of approximately 250 treatment-naive NSCLC patients whose localized lung tumors had been resected. NSCLC patients had a mean age of approximately 70 years, and more than 120 were male and nearly 110 female. General study outcomes and caveats: Higher T cell density in blood was associated with longer overall survival, whereas higher clonality in adjacent lung was associated with shorter survival. Since the design was exploratory, TCR variables were selected using unadjusted p-values with no false-discovery rate correction. Uninvolved tumor-adjacent lung showed the highest T cell clonality, higher than tumor, which suggests more focused antigenic responses in the uninvolved tumor-adjacent lung. A median of roughly 50 of the top 100 tumor clones turned up in the paired uninvolved adjacent lung, and 28 of those clones also ranked among the top 100 of that same adjacent lung. Multi-region tumor sequencing was not performed, so intratumor heterogeneity could not be excluded.

At diagnosis, peripheral blood, uninvolved tumor-adjacent lung and tumor were collected and were preserved as a mix of fresh-frozen and FFPE material. For TCR repertoire profiling, blood samples were analyzed in the form of peripheral blood mononuclear cells. By its share of the sample, this clone is medium-sized (0.01 to 0.1%). Its antigen has not been determined. No quality values exist for individual bases; no much larger clone is one base distant. TCR beta CDR3 regions were sequenced from DNA using the immunoSEQ Assay. Concerning the study's data processing: To compute T cell density, TCR beta template counts were normalized to usable DNA, which was estimated by amplifying housekeeping genes. Using the preseqR package, richness was estimated by extrapolating to 120,000 templates for tissue samples and 400,000 templates for PBMC samples. Clonality was defined by subtracting Pielou's evenness from one. Tissue-enriched TCRs were identified through differential abundance testing performed on productive amino-acid clonotypes, with a minimum total count of 5 and an alpha of 0.1. The Jaccard Index and the Morisita Overlap Index were used to quantify repertoire overlap between compartments. GLIPH grouped TCR beta CDR3s together with public tetramer-defined viral CDR3s, and a viral motif had to include at least three viral sequences and also show V-gene enrichment. The source is immuneACCESS, and TCRdb retained only in-frame sequences with V and J called. Part of the clones is not carried over; for the studies checked, unresolved V genes explain less than half of this, and the remainder is unexplained. V and J calls and clone size follow that table, whereas D and trimming were derived from the DNA. The sample yields tens of thousands of clones; roughly 88% were counted once. The top ten hold about 5.6% of the sample.

Trimming costs V 0 bases and J 3 bases, and their ends lie 7 bases apart. CDR1 and CDR2 (SGHKS, YYEKEE) derive from the germline V gene (reference sequence). The CDR3 sequence holds 13 residues, the cysteine and phenylalanine included. Only CDR3 DNA remains: 39 bases, in frame from the first base. The sample consisted of peripheral blood mononuclear cells, taken before any cancer treatment. This chain joins TRBV5-5 to TRBJ2-7; perhaps TRBD1 is the D gene, with 6 bases matching. The clonotype originates from a male donor aged 60 or over with stage II lung adenocarcinoma. The CDR3 is CASSLEDSYEQYF. In nucleotide form, the sequence is TGTGCCAGCAGCTTGGAGGACAGCTACGAGCAGTACTTC.